This T cell receptor beta chain originates from a study of OX40 agonist ivuxolimab in advanced cancers. The CDR3 contains 13 residues. The V and J ends lost 1 base and 1 base respectively, with 5 bases between them. Per the germline V gene, CDR1 is SGHNT and CDR2 is YYREEE (reference sequence). The data were produced by immunoSEQ multiplex PCR, yet TCRdb's version contains in-frame clones alone and is incomplete. The repertoire consists of approximately 49,000 clones, with approximately 86% occurring once and the leading ten covering over 1%. This sequence was found in an adult with an advanced solid tumor such as melanoma, head and neck, liver or kidney cancer. The sequencing used CD4+ or CD8+ T cells sorted from blood, collected in a trial of the OX40 agonist ivuxolimab. The chain employs TRBV5-4 and TRBJ1-1; D unresolved. The CDR3 region is CASSLYPNTEAFF. The CDR3 coding sequence is TGTGCCAGCAGCTTGTATCCGAACACTGAAGCTTTCTTT. The full variable domain, rest sourced from reference TRBV5-4 and TRBJ1-1, is ETGVTQSPTHLIKTRGQQVTLRCSSQSGHNTVSWYQQALGQGPQFIFQYYREEENGRGNFPPRFSGLQFPNYSSELNVNALELDDSALYLCASSLYPNTEAFFGQGTRLTVV.